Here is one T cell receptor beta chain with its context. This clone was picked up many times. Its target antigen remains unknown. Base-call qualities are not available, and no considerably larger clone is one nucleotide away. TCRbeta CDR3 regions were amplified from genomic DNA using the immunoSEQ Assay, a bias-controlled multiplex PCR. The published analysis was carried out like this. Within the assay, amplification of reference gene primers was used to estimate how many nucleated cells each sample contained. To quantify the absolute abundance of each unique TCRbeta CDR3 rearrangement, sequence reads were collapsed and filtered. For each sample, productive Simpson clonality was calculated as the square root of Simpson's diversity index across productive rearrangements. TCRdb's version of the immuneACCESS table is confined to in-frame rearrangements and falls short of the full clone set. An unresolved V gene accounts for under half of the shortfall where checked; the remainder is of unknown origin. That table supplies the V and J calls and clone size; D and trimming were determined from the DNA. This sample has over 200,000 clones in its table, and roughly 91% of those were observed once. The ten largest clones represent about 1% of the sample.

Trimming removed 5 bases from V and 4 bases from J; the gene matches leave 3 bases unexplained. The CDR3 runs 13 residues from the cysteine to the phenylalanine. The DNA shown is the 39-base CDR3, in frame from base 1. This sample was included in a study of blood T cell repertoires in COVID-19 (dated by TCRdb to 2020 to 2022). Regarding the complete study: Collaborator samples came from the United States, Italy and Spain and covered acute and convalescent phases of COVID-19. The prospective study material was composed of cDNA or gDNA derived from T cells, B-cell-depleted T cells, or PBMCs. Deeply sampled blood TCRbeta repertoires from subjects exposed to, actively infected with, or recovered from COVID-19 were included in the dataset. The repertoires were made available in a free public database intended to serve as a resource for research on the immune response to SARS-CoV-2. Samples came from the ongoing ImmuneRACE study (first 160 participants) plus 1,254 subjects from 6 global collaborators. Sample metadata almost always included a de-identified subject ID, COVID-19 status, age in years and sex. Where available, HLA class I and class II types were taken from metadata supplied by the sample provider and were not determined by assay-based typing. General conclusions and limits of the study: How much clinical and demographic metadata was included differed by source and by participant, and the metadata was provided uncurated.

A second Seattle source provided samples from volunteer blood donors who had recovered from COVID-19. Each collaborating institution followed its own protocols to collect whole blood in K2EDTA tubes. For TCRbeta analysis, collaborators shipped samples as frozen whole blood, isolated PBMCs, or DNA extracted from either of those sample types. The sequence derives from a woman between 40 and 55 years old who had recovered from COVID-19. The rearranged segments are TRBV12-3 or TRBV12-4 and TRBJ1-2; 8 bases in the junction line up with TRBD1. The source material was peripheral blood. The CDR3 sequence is CASSGTGRYGYTF. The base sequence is TGTGCCAGCAGTGGGACAGGCCGCTATGGCTACACCTTC.